This T cell receptor (beta chain) appears in the sequencing data of a study of T cell responses to AZD1222 COVID-19 vaccine. Study context: Doses given second, at about 4 or about 12 weeks, were pooled. The study, taken as a whole, reports: Two AZD1222 doses significantly raised spike-specific TCR breadth and depth over controls. A mostly white British donor set with more females was recruited, and clonal diversity was possibly underestimated. Seropositive status at baseline applied to only 6 or 7 AZD1222 recipients.

Some clones are missing from TCRdb's copy, which holds only in-frame ones; the method was immunoSEQ multiplex PCR. Of tens of thousands of clones in the sample, 80% to 95% were seen once. The CDR3 runs 14 residues. The germline V gene has CDR1 KGHSH and CDR2 LQKENI. Trimming removed 6 bases from V and 5 bases from J; junction bases left unmatched: 5. With regard to this clone: Its antigen is not known.

The TCR originated in an adult in good health. J is TRBJ1-4 and V is TRBV18; 8 nucleotides line up with TRBD1. The sample consisted of peripheral blood, taken on day 0 of AZD1222 vaccination. Here the CDR3 reads CASSPRQGNEKLFF. The DNA of the CDR3 is TGTGCCAGCTCTCCAAGACAGGGGAATGAAAAACTGTTTTTT.